This is a list of T cell receptor beta chains from one sample in a study of CXCR3-negative and CXCR3-positive naive CD8 T cells. From the 5' RACE reads, TCRdb lists one entry per CDR3 protein and no DNA. The specimen's table records 70,000 to 95,000 distinct CDR3 sequences. Sample: naive CXCR3- CD8+ T cells from blood. These receptors all stem from a human donor in good health. Some clones in this sample may be carry-over from other donors' samples. Each CDR3 is given with its conserved first and last residue.

v_call	cdr3_length	j_call	cdr3_aa
TRBV29-1	14	TRBJ1-1	CSVEDPQGGDEAFF
TRBV5-1	15	TRBJ1-2	CASSPGTGKAYGYTF
TRBV29-1	15	TRBJ2-7	CSVAGGDRSSYEQYF
TRBV11-2	15	TRBJ2-2	CASSLDLAGAGELFF
TRBV29-1	13	TRBJ2-7	CSVEEDRDYEQYF
TRBV16	11	TRBJ1-1	CASSQYTEAFF
TRBV7-3	15	TRBJ2-1	CASSLLAGVYNEQFF
TRBV10-3	14	TRBJ1-5	CAISDWGRNQPQHF
TRBV15	15	TRBJ2-1	CATSVSRDRGNEQFF
TRBV20-1	14	TRBJ1-2	CSARDSLLFYGYTF
TRBV4-3	14	TRBJ2-5	CASSQYARGETQYF
TRBV4-3	15	TRBJ2-1	CASSQDGGDYNEQFF
TRBV29-1	14	TRBJ2-1	CSVEDVAVYNEQFF
TRBV7-9	13	TRBJ1-3	CASSLGTGNTIYF
TRBV20-1	15	TRBJ2-3	CSAPGPGLGTDTQYF
TRBV29-1	16	TRBJ2-7	CSVVWDPEGEAGEQYF
TRBV25-1	15	TRBJ2-7	CASGEDGTPRVEQYF
TRBV29-1	13	TRBJ2-3	CSVSGTVLDTQYF
TRBV4-1	15	TRBJ1-1	CASSQVPGRGTEAFF
TRBV4-2	17	TRBJ1-3	CASSQEGWDYSGNTIYF
TRBV27	16	TRBJ2-3	CASTLDRGHPPDTQYF
TRBV6-2/TRBV6-3	13	TRBJ1-1	CASSTPPGTEAFF
TRBV12-3/TRBV12-4	14	TRBJ2-7	CASSSRGGPYEQYF
TRBV5-1	15	TRBJ2-3	CASSLAGLRTDTQYF
TRBV12-3/TRBV12-4	14	TRBJ2-3	CASGLGGAPDTQYF
TRBV29-1	13	TRBJ1-1	CSVDTTGLTEAFF
TRBV21-1	22	TRBJ2-2	CASSPSSSNFPAQRGCTGELFF
TRBV20-1	15	TRBJ1-2	CSARDSGGDGYGYTF
TRBV28	13	TRBJ2-7	CASSFIGKGEQYF
TRBV29-1	13	TRBJ2-7	CSVLQGGDYEQYF
TRBV7-9	15	TRBJ1-2	CASSLASPTNYGYTF
TRBV4-1	15	TRBJ1-6	CASSLGTANNSPLHF
TRBV12-3/TRBV12-4	12	TRBJ2-2	CASTAQGGELFF
TRBV15	16	TRBJ2-7	CATSRSLAESSYEQYF
TRBV16	17	TRBJ2-1	CASSQGASGVPRDEQFF
TRBV7-9	14	TRBJ2-7	CASSFSGSGNEQYF
TRBV6-6	15	TRBJ2-7	CASSDQGETTYEQYF
TRBV7-9	15	TRBJ1-1	CASSLTEQGGTEAFF
TRBV19	14	TRBJ2-7	CASSMTGSSYEQYF
TRBV2	15	TRBJ2-2	CASRREDRATGELFF
TRBV15	17	TRBJ2-1	CATSTESGLPGYNEQFF
TRBV1	20	TRBJ2-7	CTSSQPPPGLAGAHSYEQYF
TRBV29-1	16	TRBJ2-3	CSVEPGTGWNTDTQYF
TRBV30	15	TRBJ2-7	CAWSVMPGQGYEQYF
TRBV29-1	13	TRBJ2-1	CSVRTSGNNEQFF
TRBV7-9	15	TRBJ2-1	CASKEMPGSYNEQFF
TRBV13	16	TRBJ1-2	CASRPTPPGQGDGYTF
TRBV10-3	14	TRBJ2-2	CAISGGVYSGELFF
TRBV4-1	15	TRBJ2-7	CASSLAGTAGYEQYF
TRBV5-5	12	TRBJ2-7	CASSLPAYEQYF
TRBV19	14	TRBJ1-5	CASSIRAGNQPQHF
TRBV15	13	TRBJ1-5	CATTRGVGQPQHF
TRBV20-1	13	TRBJ2-7	CSARPSGIYEQYF
TRBV5-1	16	TRBJ2-1	CASSPHSSGLYNEQFF
TRBV29-1	17	TRBJ2-5	CSVEREGPYRPQETQYF
TRBV28	16	TRBJ2-7	CASSPTGTGFIDEQYF
TRBV27	14	TRBJ2-1	CASRTLTGSGEQFF